This is a list of T cell receptor beta chains from one sample in a study of naive and memory T cell subsets. TCRdb called the UMI-ligation and nested PCR reads again in MiXCR, with one record for every CDR3 protein. The sample lists more than 95,000 distinct CDR3 sequences, 14% occurring once. The specimen was naive CD8+ T cells from blood. Every receptor here comes from a human donor in good health. CDR3s include the opening cysteine and the closing phenylalanine or tryptophan. The D gene is left open where the match is weak. Clone size is shown for a subset of rows, as once, few, many or a class of expanded clone.

>TRBV29-1|TRBJ2-1|NA|NA
CSVGDQSPHEQFF
TGCAGCGTGGGGGACCAATCTCCTCATGAGCAGTTCTTC
>TRBV20-1|TRBJ1-1|NA|NA
CSAGSSSGFTHAEAFF
TGCAGTGCTGGGTCCTCTTCAGGGTTTACCCACGCTGAAGCTTTCTTT
>TRBV4-3|TRBJ1-1|NA|NA
CASSQDRSGNTEAFF
TGCGCCAGCAGCCAAGATCGGTCCGGAAACACTGAAGCTTTCTTT
>TRBV6-5|TRBJ2-4|few|NA
CASSYSSFTGENIQYF
TGTGCCAGCAGTTACTCTTCGTTTACAGGAGAAAACATTCAGTACTTC
>TRBV4-3|TRBJ2-7|NA|TRBD2
CASSQANSGDYSYEQYF
TGCGCCAGCAGCCAAGCTAACTCCGGGGACTACTCCTACGAGCAGTACTTC
>TRBV7-9|TRBJ2-7|few|NA
CASSDSRRRRVFGQYF
TGTGCCAGCAGCGATTCCCGGAGGAGGAGGGTATTTGGGCAGTACTTC
>TRBV7-8|TRBJ2-1|NA|TRBD2
CASSLPPVASGPYNEQFF
TGTGCCAGCAGCTTACCCCCTGTGGCTAGCGGGCCCTACAATGAGCAGTTCTTC
>TRBV27|TRBJ2-7|few|NA
CASTRLYYEQYF
TGTGCCAGCACCCGTCTCTACTACGAGCAGTACTTC
>TRBV12-3/TRBV12-4|TRBJ2-7|NA|NA
CASSFRDEQYF
TGTGCCAGCAGTTTTCGGGACGAGCAGTACTTC
>TRBV20-1|TRBJ2-7|few|NA
CSAEGGSYEQYF
TGCAGTGCCGAGGGCGGTTCCTACGAGCAGTACTTC
>TRBV7-9|TRBJ1-2|few|NA
CASSLSAYGYTF
TGTGCCAGCAGCTTAAGTGCCTATGGCTACACCTTC
>TRBV4-2|TRBJ1-5|few|TRBD1
CASSHEGQEGQPQHF
TGTGCCAGCAGCCACGAGGGACAGGAGGGCCAGCCCCAGCATTTT
>TRBV27|TRBJ2-7|few|TRBD1
CASSFSDRDEQYF
TGTGCCAGCAGTTTCTCCGACAGGGACGAGCAGTACTTC
>TRBV3-1|TRBJ1-2|many|NA
CASSQGSRDAWGYTF
TGTGCCAGCAGCCAAGGATCCCGGGACGCCTGGGGCTACACCTTC
>TRBV18|TRBJ1-1|NA|NA
CASSPPGDTEAFF
TGTGCCAGCTCACCACCCGGGGACACTGAAGCTTTCTTT
>TRBV13|TRBJ1-3|few|NA
CASSLGLSLSSGNTIYF
TGTGCCAGCAGCTTAGGCCTATCGCTCTCCTCTGGAAACACCATATATTTT
>TRBV24-1|TRBJ1-2|NA|NA
CATSESDGTYGYTF
TGTGCCACCAGTGAGTCGGATGGGACCTATGGCTACACCTTC
>TRBV7-6|TRBJ2-3|many|NA
CASSLSRDTQYF
TGTGCCAGCAGCTTATCACGGGATACGCAGTATTTT
>TRBV12-3/TRBV12-4|TRBJ1-2|few|NA
CASSSRWTEPGYGYTF
TGTGCCAGCAGTTCACGATGGACGGAGCCCGGATATGGCTACACCTTC
>TRBV7-2|TRBJ2-7|many|NA
CASSPGRRGREPYEQYF
TGTGCCAGCAGCCCGGGGCGGAGGGGGCGGGAGCCCTACGAGCAGTACTTC
>TRBV29-1|TRBJ2-3|few|NA
CSVATQGGTDTQYF
TGCAGCGTTGCGACACAGGGAGGAACAGATACGCAGTATTTT
>TRBV10-3|TRBJ1-1|few|NA
CAISAPRTTEAFF
TGTGCCATCAGCGCCCCGAGAACCACTGAAGCTTTCTTT
>TRBV19|TRBJ1-2|NA|TRBD1
CASSIAAGGGGYTF
TGTGCCAGTAGTATAGCGGCAGGGGGCGGTGGCTACACCTTC
>TRBV12-3/TRBV12-4|TRBJ2-7|few|TRBD1
CASSLEETGGHEQYF
TGTGCCAGCAGTTTAGAAGAGACAGGGGGCCACGAGCAGTACTTC
>TRBV7-9|TRBJ2-5|NA|TRBD1
CASRRGTGETQYF
TGTGCCAGCCGCCGCGGGACAGGAGAGACCCAGTACTTC
>TRBV9|TRBJ2-7|NA|NA
CASSSPDSYEQYF
TGTGCCAGCAGCTCTCCAGACAGCTACGAGCAGTACTTC
>TRBV25-1|TRBJ1-6|NA|TRBD1
CASSEGTGLSLFHF
TGTGCCAGCAGTGAGGGGACAGGGTTGAGTTTATTCCACTTT
>TRBV11-3|TRBJ2-1|NA|NA
CASSLGAGYNEQFF
TGTGCCAGCAGCTTAGGAGCGGGTTACAATGAGCAGTTCTTC
>TRBV10-2|TRBJ2-1|few|NA
CASSEFPPRGEQFF
TGCGCCAGCAGTGAGTTCCCCCCACGGGGCGAGCAGTTCTTC
>TRBV12-3/TRBV12-4|TRBJ1-5|once|NA
CASSRSGNQPQHF
TGTGCCAGCAGCCGATCGGGGAATCAGCCCCAGCATTTT
>TRBV25-1|TRBJ2-1|NA|TRBD2
CASSNSGGAQEQFF
TGTGCCAGCAGTAATAGCGGGGGGGCACAGGAGCAGTTCTTC
>TRBV12-3/TRBV12-4|TRBJ1-2|many|TRBD1
CASSLLQGGTYGYTF
TGTGCCAGCAGTTTATTGCAGGGGGGGACCTATGGCTACACCTTC
>TRBV11-2|TRBJ2-1|few|NA
CASSFGGLETIFYDEQFF
TGTGCCAGCAGCTTCGGAGGACTGGAGACTATTTTCTACGATGAGCAGTTCTTC
>TRBV6-5|TRBJ2-5|few|TRBD1
CASSPTGQGQETQYF
TGTGCCAGCAGTCCTACAGGACAGGGGCAAGAGACCCAGTACTTC
>TRBV4-1|TRBJ2-1|many|NA
CASSQMGVQGGNEQFF
TGCGCCAGCAGCCAAATGGGGGTCCAGGGGGGCAATGAGCAGTTCTTC
>TRBV12-3/TRBV12-4|TRBJ2-3|many|NA
CASRVLVDTDTQYF
TGTGCCAGCAGAGTACTAGTAGATACAGATACGCAGTATTTT
>TRBV7-8|TRBJ1-1|many|NA
CASSLGKGWVTEAFF
TGTGCCAGCAGCTTAGGAAAAGGGTGGGTCACTGAAGCTTTCTTT
>TRBV7-6|TRBJ2-1|many|NA
CASSPGEAFRGARRYNEQFF
TGTGCCAGCAGCCCTGGTGAGGCTTTTAGGGGGGCCCGTCGCTACAATGAGCAGTTCTTC
>TRBV7-3|TRBJ2-1|many|NA
CASSSTGVLNEQFF
TGTGCCAGCAGCTCGACGGGGGTGTTAAATGAGCAGTTCTTC
>TRBV4-3|TRBJ2-1|many|TRBD1
CASSQVFNRGNEQFF
TGCGCCAGCAGCCAAGTATTTAACAGGGGCAATGAGCAGTTCTTC
>TRBV30|TRBJ2-5|few|TRBD1
CAWRSGTGGAETQYF
TGTGCCTGGAGATCCGGGACAGGGGGCGCGGAGACCCAGTACTTC
>TRBV9|TRBJ1-4|few|NA
CASSVEGSAEKLFF
TGTGCCAGCAGCGTAGAGGGGTCGGCTGAAAAACTGTTTTTT
>TRBV19|TRBJ1-1|many|NA
CASSPPPVATEAFF
TGTGCCAGTAGTCCCCCCCCTGTCGCCACTGAAGCTTTCTTT
>TRBV6-6|TRBJ1-1|NA|NA
CASSPVGGGYTEAFF
TGTGCCAGCAGCCCCGTGGGGGGCGGATACACTGAAGCTTTCTTT
>TRBV4-3|TRBJ1-2|few|NA
CASSQDRGLPGVYGYTF
TGCGCCAGCAGCCAAGATCGCGGCTTACCCGGCGTCTATGGCTACACCTTC
>TRBV30|TRBJ1-1|few|NA
CAWSVSNTEAFF
TGTGCCTGGAGTGTATCGAACACTGAAGCTTTCTTT
>TRBV28|TRBJ2-7|few|NA
CASSLSTTGAAYEQYF
TGTGCCAGCAGTTTATCAACCACTGGAGCAGCCTACGAGCAGTACTTC
>TRBV28|TRBJ2-7|NA|TRBD1
CASSPRTGTLRYEQYF
TGTGCCAGCAGTCCCCGGACAGGGACGCTACGGTACGAGCAGTACTTC
>TRBV30|TRBJ1-2|NA|NA
CAWSMSPGGWVYGYTF
TGTGCCTGGAGCATGTCTCCGGGTGGCTGGGTATATGGCTACACCTTC
>TRBV20-1|TRBJ2-7|few|TRBD2
CSARDLRGNYEQYF
TGCAGTGCTAGAGATTTGCGGGGGAACTACGAGCAGTACTTC
>TRBV28|TRBJ2-3|medium-sized|NA
CASSLASADTQYF
TGTGCCAGCAGTTTAGCGTCAGCAGATACGCAGTATTTT
>TRBV12-3/TRBV12-4|TRBJ1-4|few|NA
CASSVAFSGNEKLFF
TGTGCCAGCAGTGTAGCCTTCTCGGGGAATGAAAAACTGTTTTTT
>TRBV10-3|TRBJ1-2|few|NA
CAISITTGHLNYGYTF
TGTGCCATCAGTATCACCACGGGACACCTTAACTATGGCTACACCTTC
>TRBV2|TRBJ2-6|many|NA
CASIGDSQSSGANVLTF
TGTGCCAGCATTGGGGACTCCCAGAGCTCTGGGGCCAACGTCCTGACTTTC
>TRBV24-1|TRBJ2-5|NA|TRBD1
CATRDSGSGTQYF
TGTGCCACCCGGGACAGTGGTTCTGGGACCCAGTACTTC